This entry lists 30 T cell receptor beta chains sequenced from one sample in a study of blood T cell repertoires in COVID-19. Generated by immunoSEQ multiplex PCR, the TCRdb table keeps only in-frame clones and is missing some. Of about 150,000 clones detected, 80% to 90% appear once; the ten largest clones hold roughly 2.7%. The sample was peripheral blood. The receptors derive from a woman over 75 with COVID-19, enrolled during active disease.

The J gene is TRBJ2-5, the V gene TRBV21-1; the table gives TRBD2 as D, unverified against the DNA. TRBV21-1 is assigned pseudogene status. This CDR3 has 18 residues. CDR3 region: CASSASAITGGYQETQYF. DNA for the CDR3: TGTGCCAGCAGTGCATCGGCGATAACGGGGGGGTACCAAGAGACCCAGTACTTC.

J is TRBJ2-1 and V is TRBV3-1 (or the pseudogene TRBV3-2); no firm D call. The CDR3 has 14 residues. The V and J ends lost 0 bases and 6 bases respectively, with 9 bases between them. Per the germline V gene, CDR1 is LGHDT and CDR2 is YNNKEL (reference sequence). CDR3 in DNA: TGTGCCAGCAGCCAAGAAAACAGATTCAATGAGCAGTTCTTC. Translated: CASSQENRFNEQFF.

The rearrangement links TRBV7-9 to TRBJ2-1; 10 nucleotides match TRBD2. This CDR3 is 17 amino acids long. The V segment lost 5 bases and the J segment 2 bases; nucleotides outside the gene matches: 9. Germline CDR1 reads SEHNR; CDR2 reads FQNEAQ (reference sequence). CDR3 amino acids: CASSTQTGTSAYNEQFF. The CDR3 DNA follows: TGTGCCAGCAGCACCCAAACCGGGACTAGCGCCTACAATGAGCAGTTCTTC.

The chain couples TRBV7-2 to TRBJ2-7, with D possibly matching TRBD2 (5 bases). The ends were cut back, 5 bases at V and 0 bases at J, with 17 bases in the middle. The CDR3 loop spans 16 amino acids. Germline CDR1 SGHTA, CDR2 FQGNSA. CDR3 in DNA: TGTGCCAGCAGCCACGGCCTTGGACGGGGCTCCTACGAGCAGTACTTC. Translation: CASSHGLGRGSYEQYF.

J is TRBJ2-3 and V is TRBV5-4, with D perhaps TRBD1 (5 bases). The CDR3 length is 14 residues. V lost 0 bases and J lost 6, with 11 bases in between. Germline-derived CDR1 and CDR2 are SGHNT and YYREEE (reference sequence). The CDR3 loop reads CASSLEVAGDTQYF. In DNA, the CDR3 is TGTGCCAGCAGCTTGGAGGTAGCAGGGGATACGCAGTATTTT. The full variable domain, its missing parts supplied by reference TRBV5-4 and TRBJ2-3, is ETGVTQSPTHLIKTRGQQVTLRCSSQSGHNTVSWYQQALGQGPQFIFQYYREEENGRGNFPPRFSGLQFPNYSSELNVNALELDDSALYLCASSLEVAGDTQYFGPGTRLTVL.

CDR3 nucleotides: TGTGCCACCAGCAGGGGGCTGCCCGGCTACACCTTC. The encoded protein is CATSRGLPGYTF. The chain couples TRBV15 to TRBJ1-2; possibly TRBD1 for D (5 bases). Germline lookup yields CDR1 LNHNV and CDR2 YYDKDF (reference sequence). This CDR3 spans 12 amino acids. Trimming pared 3 bases from V and 8 bases from J, leaving 10 bases between.

J is TRBJ2-7 and V is TRBV21-1; TRBD1 is the table's D call and was not checked against the DNA. TRBV21-1 is deemed a pseudogene. This CDR3 spans 14 amino acids. CDR3 DNA: TGTGCCAGCAGCAAGTTTACAGGGGAATACGAGCAGTACTTC. Protein sequence: CASSKFTGEYEQYF.

The V gene is TRBV5-1, the J gene TRBJ1-2; the D gene is possibly TRBD1 (6 bases). The germline CDR1 and CDR2 sequences are SGHRS and YFSETQ. The CDR3 loop spans 16 amino acids. Trimming cost V 0 bases and J 1 base, with 13 bases left between them. CDR3 in amino acids: CASSLARDTYNYGYTF. CDR3 nucleotides: TGCGCCAGCAGCTTGGCCAGGGACACATATAACTATGGCTACACCTTC.

This clone was observed a single time. The chain couples TRBV5-6 to TRBJ1-5; TRBD1 agrees at 7 bases. CDR1 SGHDT and CDR2 YYEEEE come from the germline V gene. CDR3 length equals 16 residues. V shed 0 bases, J shed 11 bases, and the junction held 14 bases outside the gene matches. The CDR3 coding sequence is TGTGCCAGCAGCTTGGCCTTCTTGGGGGGACAGTTGGCCCAGCATTTT. The encoded protein is CASSLAFLGGQLAQHF. The complete variable domain, with remaining parts taken from reference TRBV5-6 and TRBJ1-5, reads DAGVTQSPTHLIKTRGQQVTLRCSPKSGHDTVSWYQQALGQGPQFIFQYYEEEERQRGNFPDRFSGHQFPNYSSELNVNALLLGDSALYLCASSLAFLGGQLAQHFGDGTRLSIL.

The chain carries TRBV7-6 and TRBJ2-1; TRBD1 agrees at 8 bases. Germline V CDR1 and CDR2: SGHVS, FNYEAQ. The length of the CDR3 is 16 residues. V lost 7 bases, J lost 4 bases, and 12 bases stayed unmatched. The CDR3 here is CASTSLYRDRYNEQFF. As DNA, the CDR3 is TGTGCCAGCACTTCATTATACCGGGACAGGTACAATGAGCAGTTCTTC.

The count of this clone is one. The rearrangement uses TRBV3-1 (or the pseudogene TRBV3-2) and TRBJ1-2, with D unresolved. The CDR3 covers 11 residues. The ends were cut back, 0 bases at V and 7 bases at J, with 3 bases in the middle. Germline CDR1 and CDR2: LGHDT and YNNKEL (reference sequence). In DNA form, the CDR3 reads TGTGCCAGCAGCCAAGATCTTGGCTACACCTTC. Translating it yields CASSQDLGYTF.

This chain links TRBV7-3 with TRBJ2-2; 7 bases are shared with TRBD1. The germline gives CDR1 SGHTA, CDR2 FQGTGA. V was clipped by 6 bases and J by 6 bases; unmatched bases: 4. The CDR3 sequence is 13 residues long. The CDR3 spells CASRGTVAGELFF. The CDR3 nucleotides read TGTGCCAGCAGGGGGACAGTTGCCGGGGAGCTGTTTTTT.

This chain joins TRBV7-2 and TRBJ2-1, with TRBD2 matching over 8 bases. The V gene's germline CDR1 is SGHTA and CDR2 FQGNSA. J gave up 0 bases and V 3 bases, and 1 base lay outside the gene matches. The CDR3 is 15 residues long. The CDR3 bases are TGTGCCAGCAGCTTGACTAGCGACTCCTACAATGAGCAGTTCTTC. Residues: CASSLTSDSYNEQFF.

The J gene is TRBJ1-2, the V gene TRBV5-4; D possibly corresponds to TRBD1 (6 bases). CDR3 size: 15 residues. The germline CDR1 and CDR2 sequences are SGHNT and YYREEE (reference sequence). Trimming removed 3 bases from V and 2 bases from J, with 14 bases in between. DNA for the CDR3: TGTGCCAGCAGCTATCCCCTTCAGGGGAACTATGGCTACACCTTC. Translated, it gives CASSYPLQGNYGYTF.

This chain uses TRBV5-1 with TRBJ2-7; 11 bases map to TRBD2. CDR1 is SGHRS, CDR2 YFSETQ, per germline. V lost 4 bases and J lost 4; bases outside the gene matches: 7. The CDR3 has 15 residues. CDR3 DNA: TGCGCCAGCAGCGGGACTAGCGGAAGCGCATACGAGCAGTACTTC. This translates into CASSGTSGSAYEQYF.

The chain has TRBV27 and TRBJ2-3; 7 bases agree with TRBD2. The ends lost 1 base at V and 3 bases at J; junction bases unmatched: 1. This CDR3 region has 14 residues. The germline gives CDR1 MNHEY, CDR2 SMNVEV (reference sequence). This CDR3 reads CASSLYGGTDTQYF. CDR3 nucleotides: TGTGCCAGCAGTTTATACGGGGGGACAGATACGCAGTATTTT.

V usage is TRBV7-2 and J usage is TRBJ2-1; perhaps TRBD2 as D (6 bases). V lost 8 bases to trimming and J lost 4 bases, with 12 bases between them. CDR3 length equals 13 residues. Looked up from germline, CDR1 is SGHTA and CDR2 is FQGNSA. CDR3 nucleotide sequence: TGTGCCAGCGGACGGGACTCTTACAATGAGCAGTTCTTC. It specifies CASGRDSYNEQFF.

V is TRBV5-1 and J is TRBJ1-1; 9 bases agree with TRBD1. Germline CDR1 reads SGHRS; CDR2 reads YFSETQ. V lost 3 bases to trimming and J lost 1 base; unmatched junction nucleotides: 4. There are 15 residues in the CDR3. The CDR3 nucleotides are TGCGCCAGCAGCTCGTTGGGACAGGGGAACACTGAAGCTTTCTTT. It specifies CASSSLGQGNTEAFF.

The chain joins TRBV7-9 to TRBJ2-5, with 9 positions matching TRBD1. V gave up 6 bases and J gave up 3 bases; unmatched junction bases: 5. From germline, CDR1 is SEHNR and CDR2 FQNEAQ (reference sequence). The CDR3 covers 14 residues. The CDR3 region has the DNA TGTGCCAGCAGGCCCCGGACAGGGGAAGAGACCCAGTACTTC. This encodes CASRPRTGEETQYF.

The V call is TRBV4-2, the J call TRBJ2-1, with D possibly TRBD1 on 6 matching bases. V lost 1 base and J lost 2, with 18 bases in between. Germline assignment: CDR1 LGHNA and CDR2 YNFKEQ. CDR3 length: 18 amino acids. The CDR3 loop reads CASSQGPSGQPTYNEQFF. The CDR3 DNA follows: TGTGCCAGCAGCCAAGGACCCTCGGGACAACCTACCTACAATGAGCAGTTCTTC.

The chain couples TRBV5-4 to TRBJ2-3; D is perhaps TRBD1 (6 bases). The CDR3 runs 13 residues. From germline, CDR1 is SGHNT and CDR2 YYREEE (reference sequence). Trimming stripped 4 bases from V and 5 bases from J, with 11 bases between. CDR3 DNA sequence: TGTGCCAGCAGCCCCAGGGGCGGAGATACGCAGTATTTT. It codes for CASSPRGGDTQYF.

This clone was found a few times. This rearrangement joins TRBV19 to TRBJ2-2; the match to TRBD2 covers 7 bases. Germline CDR1 is LNHDA and CDR2 is SQIVND (reference sequence). J lost 6 bases, V lost 4 bases, and 8 bases had no gene match. The CDR3 loop spans 15 amino acids. CDR3 bases: TGTGCCAGTAGTACGCGGACTAGAGGATCCGGGGAGCTGTTTTTT. Translation: CASSTRTRGSGELFF.

J is TRBJ1-2 and V is TRBV10-1; TRBD1 might be the D (5 bases). Germline lookup yields CDR1 WNHNN and CDR2 SYGVQD (reference sequence). The CDR3 length is 13 residues. V was trimmed by 6 bases and J by 4 bases, leaving 12 bases between them. DNA of the CDR3: TGCGCCAGCAGCGACAGCCTCCCCTATGGCTACACCTTC. Amino acid sequence: CASSDSLPYGYTF.

The V gene is TRBV7-2, the J gene TRBJ2-1; a possible D gene is TRBD1 (6 bases). The CDR3 spans 16 residues. The V gene's germline CDR1 is SGHTA and CDR2 FQGNSA. V was pared by 4 bases and J by 0 bases, with 13 bases between. The chain's CDR3 is CASSYRDLSSYNEQFF. The DNA for the CDR3 is TGTGCCAGCAGCTACAGGGACCTGAGCTCCTACAATGAGCAGTTCTTC.

About this clone itself: Within the sample, other DNA sequences also encode this same CDR3. V gene TRBV3-1 (or the pseudogene TRBV3-2) combines with J gene TRBJ1-3; D gene uncertain. The ends were cut back, 2 bases at V and 4 bases at J, with 6 bases in the middle. The CDR3 totals 13 residues. Germline lookup yields CDR1 LGHDT and CDR2 YNNKEL (reference sequence). The CDR3 reads CASSQSSGNTIYF. The CDR3 coding sequence is TGTGCCAGCAGCCAATCATCCGGAAACACCATATATTTT.

The chain couples TRBV18 to TRBJ1-2; possibly TRBD1 for D (5 bases). Germline-derived CDR1 and CDR2 are KGHSH and LQKENI. The CDR3 runs to 15 residues. V lost 4 bases and J lost 2, with 14 bases in between. CDR3 loop: CASSQGRGSNYGYTF. The CDR3 bases are TGTGCCAGCTCACAAGGGAGGGGCTCAAACTATGGCTACACCTTC.

In its sample, this clone was seen a few times. This rearrangement joins TRBV9 to TRBJ1-2, with 12 bases matching TRBD1. The CDR3 has 15 residues. The V and J ends lost 0 bases and 5 bases, in that order; junction bases with no gene match: 2. Germline V CDR1 and CDR2: SGDLS, YYNGEE. The CDR3 sequence is CASSVEGQGAYGYTF. In DNA form, the CDR3 reads TGTGCCAGCAGCGTAGAGGGACAGGGGGCTTATGGCTACACCTTC.

CDR3 in amino acids: CASSLSGTGKDEQYF. CDR3 bases: TGTGCCAGCAGCTTGTCTGGGACAGGGAAAGACGAGCAGTACTTC. The rearrangement links TRBV5-4 to TRBJ2-7; 9 bases are a match to TRBD1. The germline CDR1 and CDR2 sequences are SGHNT and YYREEE (reference sequence). The CDR3 is made up of 15 amino acids. V lost 1 base, J lost 5 bases, and 7 bases stayed unmatched.

The chain couples TRBV7-6 to TRBJ1-2, with D perhaps matching TRBD1 (5 bases). The germline V and J ends were trimmed by 0 bases and 6 bases, with 14 bases remaining between them. This CDR3 region has 15 residues. CDR1 and CDR2 from the germline V gene are SGHVS and FNYEAQ. CDR3 nucleotide sequence: TGTGCCAGCAGCTTAGCGCTCGGGGGTTCCGATGGCTACACCTTC. This encodes CASSLALGGSDGYTF.

A few counts support this clone. The rearrangement uses TRBV27 and TRBJ1-5, with D possibly matching TRBD1 (6 bases). CDR1 is MNHEY and CDR2 is SMNVEV in the germline V gene (reference sequence). This CDR3 contains 15 residues. Trimming removed 0 bases from V and 4 bases from J, with 10 bases in between. The CDR3 coding sequence is TGTGCCAGCAGTTTATCCTCCAGGGGTAATCAGCCCCAGCATTTT. It translates to CASSLSSRGNQPQHF.